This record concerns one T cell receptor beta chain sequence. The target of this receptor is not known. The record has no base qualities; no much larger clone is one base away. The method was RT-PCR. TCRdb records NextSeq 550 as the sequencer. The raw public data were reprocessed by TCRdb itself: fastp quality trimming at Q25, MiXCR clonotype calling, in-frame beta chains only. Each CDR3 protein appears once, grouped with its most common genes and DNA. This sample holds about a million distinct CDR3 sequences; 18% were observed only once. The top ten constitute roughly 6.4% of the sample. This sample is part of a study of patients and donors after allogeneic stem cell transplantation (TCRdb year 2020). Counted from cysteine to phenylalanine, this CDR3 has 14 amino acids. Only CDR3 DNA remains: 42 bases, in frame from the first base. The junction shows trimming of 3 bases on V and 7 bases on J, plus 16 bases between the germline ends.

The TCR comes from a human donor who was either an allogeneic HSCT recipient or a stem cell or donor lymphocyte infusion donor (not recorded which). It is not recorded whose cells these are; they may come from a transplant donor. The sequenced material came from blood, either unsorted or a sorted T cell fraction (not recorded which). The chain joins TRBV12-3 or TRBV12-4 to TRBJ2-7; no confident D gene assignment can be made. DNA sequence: TGTGCCAGCAGTTTGGAGCCGGGCTTAAGTGAGCAGTACTTC. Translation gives CASSLEPGLSEQYF.